This T cell receptor beta chain appears in the sequencing data of a study of blood T cell repertoires in COVID-19. A Seattle source enrolled patients during active infection and followed them longitudinally. V lost 6 bases and J 3 bases, leaving 11 bases between the germline ends. Germline V gene lookup returns CDR1 MNHEY and CDR2 SVGAGI. The length of the CDR3 is 13 residues. Sequenced by immunoSEQ multiplex PCR; TCRdb stores in-frame clones only, minus some. The sample holds 150,000 or so clones, 79% seen once. The chain employs TRBV6-5 and TRBJ1-2, with D uncertain. The specimen sequenced was peripheral blood. This TCR was sampled from a woman between 70 and 85 years old with COVID-19, enrolled during active disease. This CDR3 reads CASSPPGDYGYTF. CDR3 nucleotides: TGTGCCAGCAGCCCCCCCGGAGACTATGGCTACACCTTC.